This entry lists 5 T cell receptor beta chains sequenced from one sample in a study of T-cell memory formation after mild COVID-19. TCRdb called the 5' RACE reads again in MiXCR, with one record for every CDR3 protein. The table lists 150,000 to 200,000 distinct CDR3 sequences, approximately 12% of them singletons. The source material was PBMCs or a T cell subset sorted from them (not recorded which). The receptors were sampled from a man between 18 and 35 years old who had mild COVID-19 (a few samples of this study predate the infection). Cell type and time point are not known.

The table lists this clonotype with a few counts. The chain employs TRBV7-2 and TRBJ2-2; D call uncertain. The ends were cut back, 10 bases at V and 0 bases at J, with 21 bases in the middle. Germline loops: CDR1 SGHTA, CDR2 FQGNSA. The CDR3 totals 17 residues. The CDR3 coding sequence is TGTGCCACCCTCGCGGCGATCCAGAGACCGAACACCGGGGAGCTGTTTTTT. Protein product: CATLAAIQRPNTGELFF.

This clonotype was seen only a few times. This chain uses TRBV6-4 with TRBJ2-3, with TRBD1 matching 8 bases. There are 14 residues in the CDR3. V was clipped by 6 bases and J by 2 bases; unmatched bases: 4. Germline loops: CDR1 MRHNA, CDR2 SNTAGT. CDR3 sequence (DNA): TGTGCCAGCAGCCAGGACAGGGACACAGATACGCAGTATTTT. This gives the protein CASSQDRDTDTQYF.

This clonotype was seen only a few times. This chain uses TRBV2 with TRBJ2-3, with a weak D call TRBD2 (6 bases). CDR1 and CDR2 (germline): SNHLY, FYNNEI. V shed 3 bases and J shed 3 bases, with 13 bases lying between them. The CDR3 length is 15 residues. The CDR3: CASSDPGESTDTQYF. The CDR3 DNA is TGTGCCAGCAGTGATCCGGGGGAATCAACAGATACGCAGTATTTT.

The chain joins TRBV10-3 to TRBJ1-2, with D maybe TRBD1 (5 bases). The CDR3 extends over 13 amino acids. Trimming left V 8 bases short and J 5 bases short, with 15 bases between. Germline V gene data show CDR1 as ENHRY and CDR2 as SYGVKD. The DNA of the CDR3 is TGTGCCATCGCGGGACGGGCTGCTTATGGCTACACCTTC. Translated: CAIAGRAAYGYTF.

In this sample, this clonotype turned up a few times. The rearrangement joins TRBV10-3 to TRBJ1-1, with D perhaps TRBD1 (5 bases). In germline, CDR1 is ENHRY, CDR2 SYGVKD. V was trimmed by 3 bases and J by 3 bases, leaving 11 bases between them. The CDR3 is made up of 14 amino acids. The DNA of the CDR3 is TGTGCCATCAGTGAAACGGGACGGGACACTGAAGCTTTCTTT. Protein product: CAISETGRDTEAFF.